One and the same sample provided the 16 T cell receptor beta chains below, sequenced in a study of CD8 T cells in ankylosing spondylitis. Study results and caveats: Made up of several highly homologous variants, a TCR beta motif appeared characteristic of ankylosing spondylitis blood.

TCRdb itself ran the 5' RACE reads through MiXCR, one entry per CDR3 protein. The sample contains a few hundred thousand distinct CDR3 sequences, under 20% of which appear only once. For these TCRs, the target antigens are not known. The source material was blood, either unsorted or a sorted T cell fraction (not recorded which). Receptor source: a male donor with ankylosing spondylitis.

The sample holds a few counts of this clonotype. This chain links TRBV14 with TRBJ1-2; D remains ambiguous. V was clipped by 0 bases and J by 13 bases, with 12 bases between them. Germline values: CDR1 SGHDN, CDR2 FVKESK. The CDR3 sequence is 12 residues long. In DNA, the CDR3 is TGTGCCAGCAGCCAAGAACGGTTGGGCCCCACCTTC. Its protein is CASSQERLGPTF. Using reference TRBV14 and TRBJ1-2 for the parts outside the CDR3, the full variable domain is EAGVTQFPSHSVIEKGQTVTLRCDPISGHDNLYWYRRVMGKEIKFLLHFVKESKQDESGMPNNRFLAERTGGTYSTLKVQPAELEDSGVYFCASSQERLGPTFGSGTRLTVV.

The chain carries TRBV6-1 and TRBJ2-2; the match to TRBD1 covers 7 bases. This CDR3 has 15 amino acids. Germline assignment: CDR1 MNHNS and CDR2 SASEGT. The CDR3 protein is CVTTPGTANTGELFF. In nucleotides, the CDR3 is TGTGTTACGACGCCGGGGACAGCGAACACCGGGGAGCTGTTTTTT.

This clonotype has ten or more counts. The gene calls are TRBV29-1 and TRBJ2-7, with 8 positions matching TRBD1. Germline V gene sequence: CDR1 SQVTM, CDR2 ANQGSEA. The CDR3 totals 12 residues. V was clipped by 4 bases and J by 4 bases; unmatched bases: 3. The CDR3 sequence: CSVGDRGYEQYF. In DNA form, the CDR3 reads TGCAGCGTTGGTGACAGGGGATACGAGCAGTACTTC.

There are many counts of this clonotype. The chain recombines TRBV5-1 with TRBJ2-2; 8 bases are shared with TRBD1. Germline V gene lookup returns CDR1 SGHRS and CDR2 YFSETQ. Trimming took 4 bases from V and 2 from J; bases not matched to a gene: 4. This CDR3 region has 15 residues. CDR3 amino acids: CASSGDRPNTGELFF. The CDR3 region has the DNA TGCGCCAGCAGCGGGGACAGGCCCAACACCGGGGAGCTGTTTTTT.

The chain employs TRBV6-1 and TRBJ2-1; D possibly corresponds to TRBD1 (6 bases). This CDR3 has 13 residues. V gave up 7 bases and J gave up 14 bases, with 21 bases separating them. Germline V CDR1 and CDR2: MNHNS, SASEGT. CDR3 nucleotides: TGTGCCAGCACTCTAACAGGGTCCGGACAGAAGTTCTTC. As protein: CASTLTGSGQKFF.

This sequence joins TRBV12-3 or TRBV12-4 and TRBJ1-1, with 10 bases aligning to TRBD1. V lost 3 bases to trimming and J lost 0 bases; unmatched junction nucleotides: 10. The length of the CDR3 is 18 residues. CDR3 bases: TGTGCCAGCAGTTTGAGGACAGGGGGGCCCAACATGAACACTGAAGCTTTCTTT. Protein product: CASSLRTGGPNMNTEAFF.

This clonotype was recorded many times. This sequence joins TRBV12-3 or TRBV12-4 and TRBJ1-1, with D possibly being TRBD1 (5 bases). The CDR3 runs to 12 residues. Trimming removed 8 bases from V and 4 bases from J, with 11 bases in between. CDR3 sequence: CASDHGGTEAFF. The CDR3 bases are TGTGCCAGCGACCACGGGGGCACTGAAGCTTTCTTT.

The V and J genes are TRBV6-2 or TRBV6-3 and TRBJ2-4; D gene ambiguous. Germline V lookup: CDR1 MNHEY, CDR2 SVGEGT. V was cut by 4 bases and J by 0 bases, with 10 bases left in between. The length of the CDR3 is 15 residues. CDR3 region: CASSSTKLAKNIQYF. CDR3 DNA: TGTGCCAGCAGTTCTACCAAACTAGCCAAAAACATTCAGTACTTC.

The chain couples TRBV5-6 to TRBJ2-4; TRBD2 aligns across 16 bases. CDR3 length equals 18 residues. Germline CDR1 reads SGHDT; CDR2 reads YYEEEE. Germline trimming cut 9 bases from V and 1 base from J; bases unmatched to any gene: 10. The CDR3 DNA follows: TGTGCCATCGGCCCGGGACTAGCGGGGGGGCACGCCAAAAACATTCAGTACTTC. It yields the protein CAIGPGLAGGHAKNIQYF.

As DNA, the CDR3 is TGCAGTGCTAGCGTTAATTCACCCCTCCACTTT. Its translation is CSASVNSPLHF. The chain joins TRBV20-1 to TRBJ1-6; no firm D call. The CDR3 has 11 amino acids. V lost 3 bases, J lost 6 bases, and 3 bases lay in between. Germline loops: CDR1 DFQATT, CDR2 SNEGSKA (reference sequence).

The J gene is TRBJ1-1, the V gene TRBV20-1, with 10 bases identical to TRBD1. The CDR3 runs 13 residues. V was pared by 4 bases and J by 7 bases, with 6 bases of the junction left unmatched. The germline CDR1 and CDR2 sequences are DFQATT and SNEGSKA (reference sequence). The CDR3 spells CSANRQGADEAFF. The CDR3 DNA sequence: TGCAGTGCTAACAGACAGGGGGCGGATGAAGCTTTCTTT.

In its sample, this clonotype was seen a few times. V usage is TRBV7-3 and J usage is TRBJ2-2, with D perhaps TRBD1 (5 bases). The CDR3 sequence is 15 residues long. Germline V gene lookup returns CDR1 SGHTA and CDR2 FQGTGA. The germline V and J ends were trimmed by 4 bases and 5 bases, with 14 bases remaining between them. This CDR3 reads CASSSRGGETGELFF. Written as DNA, the CDR3 is TGTGCCAGCAGCTCAAGGGGTGGGGAAACCGGGGAGCTGTTTTTT.

This clonotype was seen a few times. The CDR3: CASSQDMQGNEQFF. The CDR3 DNA sequence: TGCGCCAGCAGCCAAGACATGCAGGGCAATGAGCAGTTCTTC. The chain employs TRBV4-1 and TRBJ2-1; TRBD1 is a possible D gene (5 bases). The germline V gene encodes CDR1 MGHRA and CDR2 YSYEKL. The CDR3 contains 14 residues. V was shortened by 0 bases and J by 6 bases, with 9 bases between the two germline ends.

V and J are TRBV7-2 and TRBJ2-1; D ambiguous. V was pared by 3 bases and J by 5 bases, with 8 bases between. CDR3 size: 13 residues. Looked up from germline, CDR1 is SGHTA and CDR2 is FQGNSA. The CDR3 loop reads CASSFGTHNEQFF. Written as DNA, the CDR3 is TGTGCCAGCAGCTTCGGCACCCACAATGAGCAGTTCTTC.

This clonotype was seen only a few times. V and J are TRBV14 and TRBJ1-1; tentatively, D is TRBD1 (5 bases). Germline V gene data show CDR1 as SGHDN and CDR2 as FVKESK. This CDR3 has 11 residues. Trimming pared 3 bases from V and 11 bases from J, leaving 10 bases between. CDR3 loop: CASSHGTQAFF. Here the CDR3 DNA reads TGTGCCAGCAGCCACGGGACCCAGGCTTTCTTT.

V is TRBV12-3 or TRBV12-4 and J is TRBJ1-2; tentatively, D is TRBD1 (5 bases). Trimming left V 3 bases short and J 7 bases short, with 24 bases between. The CDR3 contains 17 residues. CDR3: CASSLRTIRGLLRGYTF. CDR3 in DNA: TGTGCCAGCAGTTTGCGGACAATCAGAGGTCTCTTACGTGGCTACACCTTC.